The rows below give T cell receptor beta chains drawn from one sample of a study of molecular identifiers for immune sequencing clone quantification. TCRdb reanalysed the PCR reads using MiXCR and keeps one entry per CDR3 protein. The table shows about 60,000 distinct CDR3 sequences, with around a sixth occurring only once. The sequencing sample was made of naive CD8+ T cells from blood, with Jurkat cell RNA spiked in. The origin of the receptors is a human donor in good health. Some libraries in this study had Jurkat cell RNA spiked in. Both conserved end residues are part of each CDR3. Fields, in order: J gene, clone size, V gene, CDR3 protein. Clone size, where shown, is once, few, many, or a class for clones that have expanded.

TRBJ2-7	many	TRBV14	CASSLRDNPYEQYF
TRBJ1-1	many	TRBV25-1	CATSQGWDTEAFF
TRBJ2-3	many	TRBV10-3	CAISQRTGGSTDTQYF
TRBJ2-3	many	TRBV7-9	CASVWREGRTDTQYF
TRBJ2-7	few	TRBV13	CASSTPGGQGGDEQYF
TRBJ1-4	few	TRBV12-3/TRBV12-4	CASSSGQGSEKLFF
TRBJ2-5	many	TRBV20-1	CSAPQGLGDQETQYF
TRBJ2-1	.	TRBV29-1	CSVALRGSSYNEQFF
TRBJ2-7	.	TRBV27	CASRTGLSSYEQYF
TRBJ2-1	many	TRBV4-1	CASTGRGGSNEQFF
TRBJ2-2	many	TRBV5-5	CASSPALATYTGELFF
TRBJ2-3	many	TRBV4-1	CAGGPGQGITDTQYF
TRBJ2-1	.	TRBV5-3	CASSLGDSGIGDSEQFF
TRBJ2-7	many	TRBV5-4	CASSLSPGLAGQYEQYF
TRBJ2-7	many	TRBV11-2	CASSPMAGGPQEQYF
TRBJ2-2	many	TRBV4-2	CASSPGQATSNTGELFF
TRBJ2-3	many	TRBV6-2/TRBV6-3	CASSTESYFTDTQYF
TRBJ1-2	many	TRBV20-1	CSARTYFPEGGYGYTF
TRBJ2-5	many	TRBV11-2	CASSLEFGDMAQYF
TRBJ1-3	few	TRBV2	CASSQGQNSGNTIYF
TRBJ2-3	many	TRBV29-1	CSVEDLPGSTDTQYF
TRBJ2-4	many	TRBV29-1	CSVERALAKNIQYF